What follows are 25 T cell receptor beta chains derived from one specimen sequenced in a study of cytotoxic CD8 clonotypes in ibrutinib-treated CLL. The data were produced by immunoSEQ multiplex PCR, yet TCRdb's version contains in-frame clones alone and is incomplete. The sample consists of about 200,000 clones, 70% to 75% of them appearing once. Material: PBMCs, obtained after 12 months of ibrutinib treatment. The source of these receptors is a human donor with chronic lymphocytic leukemia.

The V and J genes are TRBV7-9 and TRBJ2-3, with D tentatively TRBD2 (5 bases). Trimming removed 5 bases at V and 3 bases at J, with 15 bases between. The CDR3 sequence is 15 residues long. CDR1 and CDR2 (germline): SEHNR, FQNEAQ (reference sequence). CDR3 amino acids: CASSPEDLWTDTQYF. DNA of the CDR3: TGTGCCAGCAGCCCGGAGGACCTGTGGACAGATACGCAGTATTTT.

This clone was observed a handful of times. The chain uses TRBV2 and TRBJ2-2; 7 bases align to TRBD1. The germline gives CDR1 SNHLY, CDR2 FYNNEI. The CDR3 runs to 14 residues. Unmatched junction bases numbered 2, after V lost 3 bases and J lost 4 bases. Here the CDR3 reads CASSDDRVTGELFF. In DNA, the CDR3 is TGTGCCAGCAGTGACGACAGGGTCACCGGGGAGCTGTTTTTT. Looking up the rest from reference TRBV2 and TRBJ2-2 gives the full variable domain: EPEVTQTPSHQVTQMGQEVILRCVPISNHLYFYWYRQILGQKVEFLVSFYNNEISEKSEIFDDQFSVERPDGSNFTLKIRSTKLEDSAMYFCASSDDRVTGELFFGEGSRLTVL.

The CDR3 region has the DNA TGTGCCAGCACGGTGCGTTACGAGCAGTACTTC. This encodes CASTVRYEQYF. This sequence joins TRBV2 and TRBJ2-7; no clear D. The CDR3 consists of 11 residues. Between the trimmed V and J ends, which lost 7 bases and 4 bases, there was a span of 8 bases. CDR1 is SNHLY, CDR2 FYNNEI, per germline.

This chain joins TRBV5-1 and TRBJ2-7; D possibly corresponds to TRBD1 (6 bases). V shed 3 bases and J shed 2 bases, with 12 bases lying between them. The CDR3 totals 14 residues. Germline V gene data show CDR1 as SGHRS and CDR2 as YFSETQ. The CDR3 DNA sequence: TGCGCCAGCAGCTACTCAACAGGGCCCTACGAGCAGTACTTC. Translating it yields CASSYSTGPYEQYF. The variable domain in full, completed from reference TRBV5-1 and TRBJ2-7, reads KAGVTQTPRYLIKTRGQQVTLSCSPISGHRSVSWYQQTPGQGLQFLFEYFSETQRNKGNFPGRFSGRQFSNSRSEMNVSTLELGDSALYLCASSYSTGPYEQYFGPGTRLTVT.

The sample holds one count of this clone. V gene TRBV29-1 combines with J gene TRBJ2-7; D is possibly TRBD2 (6 bases). The CDR3 contains 12 residues. Germline V gene sequence: CDR1 SQVTM, CDR2 ANQGSEA. Trimming took 5 bases from V and 1 from J, leaving 9 bases between them. The CDR3 sequence: CSVKAGSYEQYF. In nucleotides, the CDR3 is TGCAGCGTTAAGGCGGGGTCCTACGAGCAGTACTTC.

This clone came up many times. J is TRBJ1-1 and V is TRBV5-4; 10 positions agree with TRBD1. The CDR3 has 13 amino acids. The junction had 5 bases not matched to a gene; V was cut back by 4 bases and J by 8 bases. Germline V gene lookup returns CDR1 SGHNT and CDR2 YYREEE (reference sequence). CDR3 sequence: CASSGTGEGEAFF. CDR3 nucleotide sequence: TGTGCCAGCAGCGGGACAGGGGAGGGGGAAGCTTTCTTT.

The chain recombines TRBV5-1 with TRBJ2-1; D is undetermined. This CDR3 comprises 12 residues. Per the germline V gene, CDR1 is SGHRS and CDR2 is YFSETQ. Trimming removed 4 bases at V and 9 bases at J, with 11 bases between. The CDR3 region is CASSASVLEQFF. The CDR3 nucleotides read TGCGCCAGCAGCGCCTCCGTTCTTGAGCAGTTCTTC.

CDR3 sequence reads: CASRTKGRGDTEAFF. CDR3 sequence (DNA): TGTGCCAGCAGGACAAAGGGCCGCGGAGACACTGAAGCTTTCTTT. V and J are TRBV7-2 and TRBJ1-1; the D is unclear. Germline V gives CDR1 SGHTA, CDR2 FQGNSA. V lost 6 bases and J 3 bases, leaving 17 bases between the germline ends. The CDR3 consists of 15 residues.

Worth noting for this clone: Other nucleotide sequences from this sample produce the same CDR3. This sequence joins TRBV20-1 and TRBJ1-1, with a possible D match to TRBD1 (5 bases). The CDR3 runs to 10 residues. CDR1 is DFQATT, CDR2 SNEGSKA, per germline (reference sequence). V was trimmed by 6 bases and J by 8 bases, leaving 10 bases between them. The CDR3 bases are TGCAGTGCAGCCGACAGAGAAGCTTTCTTT. Its protein is CSAADREAFF.

The rearrangement links TRBV7-3 to TRBJ2-7; 10 bases map to TRBD2. Per the germline V gene, CDR1 is SGHTA and CDR2 is FQGTGA. The CDR3 is 14 residues long. V trimming: 5 bases; J trimming: 6 bases; junction bases outside the gene matches: 7. DNA for the CDR3: TGTGCCAGCAGCCTGCTAGCGGGAGCAGGCGAGCAGTACTTC. This codes for CASSLLAGAGEQYF.

This clone was detected only once. The chain combines TRBV4-3 with TRBJ2-7; TRBD2 aligns across 9 bases. The ends lost 0 bases at V and 2 bases at J; junction bases unmatched: 2. CDR3 size: 15 residues. Germline CDR1 is LGHNA and CDR2 is YSLEER. The CDR3 is CASSQDLAGPYEQYF. DNA of the CDR3: TGCGCCAGCAGCCAAGATCTAGCGGGACCCTACGAGCAGTACTTC.

This clone occurred once. V usage is TRBV4-3 and J usage is TRBJ2-3, with 11 bases aligning to TRBD1. The CDR3 is made up of 16 amino acids. Germline lookup yields CDR1 LGHNA and CDR2 YSLEER. Unmatched junction bases numbered 9, after V lost 5 bases and J lost 5 bases. The CDR3 coding sequence is TGCGCCAGCAGCTCTTGGACAGGGGGCAAGATAGATACGCAGTATTTT. It specifies CASSSWTGGKIDTQYF.

In this sample, this clone turned up once. The chain is built from TRBV9 and TRBJ1-4, with TRBD1 identical over 10 bases. The CDR3 extends over 17 amino acids. The germline V gene encodes CDR1 SGDLS and CDR2 YYNGEE. Trimming took 2 bases from V and 4 from J; bases not matched to a gene: 8. The CDR3, as DNA: TGTGCCAGCAGCGTTAGACAGGGGGCGAGTGGTAATGAAAAACTGTTTTTT. Protein: CASSVRQGASGNEKLFF.

This chain connects TRBV27 to TRBJ2-7, with a weak D call TRBD2 (5 bases). Germline CDR1 MNHEY, CDR2 SMNVEV (reference sequence). This CDR3 spans 13 amino acids. The ends were cut back, 2 bases at V and 11 bases at J, with 16 bases in the middle. The CDR3: CASSLEGNHWEYF. CDR3 DNA: TGTGCCAGCAGTTTAGAGGGAAACCATTGGGAGTACTTC.

J is TRBJ2-7 and V is TRBV6-6; D is uncertain. The CDR3 is 14 amino acids. Germline-derived CDR1 and CDR2 are MNHNY and SVGAGI (reference sequence). The V end lost 0 bases, the J end lost 1 base, and 7 bases lay between the germline ends. CDR3 coding DNA: TGTGCCAGCAGTTACTCGGTCGGATCCTACGAGCAGTACTTC. Protein product: CASSYSVGSYEQYF.

The genes are TRBV29-1 and TRBJ2-1; 9 nucleotides agree with TRBD2. CDR1 is SQVTM and CDR2 is ANQGSEA in the germline V gene. The CDR3 is made up of 16 amino acids. J was trimmed by 10 bases and V by 6 bases; bases with no gene match: 19. Here the CDR3 DNA reads TGCAGCGTAGTAGAAGGGGTCATAGCGGGAGATGGCGAGCAGTTCTTC. Its protein product is CSVVEGVIAGDGEQFF.

This sequence joins TRBV14 and TRBJ1-4; D is perhaps TRBD1 (6 bases). This CDR3 is 15 amino acids long. Germline assignment: CDR1 SGHDN and CDR2 FVKESK. Trimming stripped 0 bases from V and 7 bases from J, with 12 bases between. The CDR3 sequence is CASSQDFGTTEKLFF. In DNA form, the CDR3 reads TGTGCCAGCAGCCAAGATTTCGGGACAACTGAAAAACTGTTTTTT.

The CDR3 DNA sequence: TGTGCCAGCAGTGAAAAGGTGGTAGGAATCGGGGCGTTCTATGGCTACACCTTC. Its translation: CASSEKVVGIGAFYGYTF. J is TRBJ1-2 and V is TRBV6-1, with D perhaps matching TRBD1 (5 bases). Germline V gives CDR1 MNHNS, CDR2 SASEGT. The CDR3 sequence is 18 residues long. V lost 2 bases to trimming and J lost 4 bases, with 23 bases between them.

V gene TRBV27 combines with J gene TRBJ1-2; D is unclear. The CDR3 has 13 residues. The germline gives CDR1 MNHEY, CDR2 SMNVEV (reference sequence). Trimming removed 0 bases from V and 8 bases from J, with 10 bases in between. This CDR3 is CASSLSPGDGYTF. The CDR3 DNA sequence: TGTGCCAGCAGTTTATCCCCGGGAGACGGCTACACCTTC.

This chain joins TRBV6-5 and TRBJ2-5; D might be TRBD2 (5 bases). Trimming took off 6 bases at V and 2 bases at J, with 16 bases between the two ends. Germline V gene sequence: CDR1 MNHEY, CDR2 SVGAGI. There are 15 residues in the CDR3. This CDR3 is CASRRGPAGQETQYF. Written as DNA, the CDR3 is TGTGCCAGCAGACGCGGACCCGCGGGTCAAGAGACCCAGTACTTC.

The chain carries TRBV29-1 and TRBJ2-7; 8 bases match TRBD1. Germline loops: CDR1 SQVTM, CDR2 ANQGSEA. V lost 8 bases to trimming and J lost 3 bases; unmatched junction nucleotides: 9. CDR3 size: 13 residues. CDR3 in amino acids: CSIGQGRLYEQYF. CDR3 in DNA: TGCAGCATTGGACAGGGTAGACTCTACGAGCAGTACTTC.

The V and J genes are TRBV7-9 and TRBJ1-2; D is uncertain. The CDR3 covers 13 residues. V lost 3 bases to trimming and J lost 9 bases, with 14 bases between them. CDR1 and CDR2 (germline): SEHNR, FQNEAQ (reference sequence). The CDR3 region is CASSFLRPWSYTF. The CDR3 nucleotides are TGTGCCAGCAGCTTTTTACGGCCCTGGAGCTACACCTTC. Drawing the rest from reference TRBV7-9 and TRBJ1-2, the complete variable domain is DTGVSQNPRHKITKRGQNVTFRCDPISEHNRLYWYRQTLGQGPEFLTYFQNEAQLEKSRLLSDRFSAERPKGSFSTLEIQRTEQGDSAMYLCASSFLRPWSYTFGSGTRLTVV.

V usage is TRBV19 and J usage is TRBJ2-3; the D is unclear. The CDR3 extends over 13 amino acids. Germline CDR1 reads LNHDA; CDR2 reads SQIVND (reference sequence). V shed 3 bases and J shed 6 bases, with 10 bases lying between them. The CDR3 loop is CASSIALEDTQYF. Here the CDR3 DNA reads TGTGCCAGTAGTATCGCCCTTGAGGATACGCAGTATTTT.

The chain combines TRBV6-6 with TRBJ2-7; TRBD2 might be the D (6 bases). Germline CDR1 and CDR2: MNHNY and SVGAGI (reference sequence). Trimming removed 6 bases at V and 5 bases at J, with 14 bases between. There are 13 residues in the CDR3. CDR3: CASRSGGDHEQYF. CDR3 nucleotides: TGTGCCAGCAGGTCTGGCGGGGACCACGAGCAGTACTTC.

The chain recombines TRBV14 with TRBJ1-1; D not resolved. V gave up 2 bases and J gave up 4 bases, with 14 bases separating them. The length of the CDR3 is 15 residues. The germline V gene encodes CDR1 SGHDN and CDR2 FVKESK. Here the CDR3 reads CASSQQRQIGTEAFF. The CDR3 DNA reads as TGTGCCAGCAGCCAACAGCGCCAAATAGGCACTGAAGCTTTCTTT.